These T cell receptor beta chains were read from a single sample in a study of PD-1 blockade in mismatch repair-deficient tumors. Generated by immunoSEQ multiplex PCR, the TCRdb table keeps only in-frame clones and is missing some. This table holds approximately 38,000 clones, roughly three quarters found once. The specimen comprised peripheral blood, sampled 4 weeks after starting pembrolizumab. The receptors here all came from an adult with mismatch repair-deficient cancer. Each CDR3 is given without its conserved first and last residue. The size entry is marked missing in some rows and otherwise reads once, few, many or a size class.

>TRBV5-1|NA|14|TRBJ1-1
ASSRPKSGADTEAF
>TRBV4-1|many|13|TRBJ2-7
ASSLGRDGAYEQY
>TRBV19|NA|10|TRBJ2-2
ASTSNLGQLF
>TRBV6-1|NA|13|TRBJ2-6
ASSARGVGANVLT
>TRBV6-5|NA|13|TRBJ2-2
ASSPRRAGTGELF
>TRBV29-1|NA|14|TRBJ2-6
SVLGRAGAGANVLT
>TRBV4-3|NA|16|TRBJ2-4
ASSQEFGTGGVQNIQY
>TRBV19|NA|13|TRBJ2-1
ASSSPGKGYNEQF
>TRBV9|few|13|TRBJ1-1
ASSVGVTVNTEAF
>TRBV7-2|NA|13|TRBJ2-5
ASSFNGGRAETQY
>TRBV9|NA|11|TRBJ2-3
ASSPSRGDTQY
>TRBV4-3|NA|15|TRBJ2-2
ASSQDPPGGITGELF
>TRBV6-1|NA|12|TRBJ2-7
ASSAGQGTYEQY
>TRBV4-3|NA|14|TRBJ2-7
ASSQVWTGVFYEQY
>TRBV6-1|NA|11|TRBJ2-1
ASSGDLSGREF
>TRBV10-2|NA|11|TRBJ2-7
ASSESGQNEQY
>TRBV19|NA|13|TRBJ2-5
ASRRASGSQETQY
>TRBV29-1|NA|11|TRBJ2-7
SVDLPGTYEQY